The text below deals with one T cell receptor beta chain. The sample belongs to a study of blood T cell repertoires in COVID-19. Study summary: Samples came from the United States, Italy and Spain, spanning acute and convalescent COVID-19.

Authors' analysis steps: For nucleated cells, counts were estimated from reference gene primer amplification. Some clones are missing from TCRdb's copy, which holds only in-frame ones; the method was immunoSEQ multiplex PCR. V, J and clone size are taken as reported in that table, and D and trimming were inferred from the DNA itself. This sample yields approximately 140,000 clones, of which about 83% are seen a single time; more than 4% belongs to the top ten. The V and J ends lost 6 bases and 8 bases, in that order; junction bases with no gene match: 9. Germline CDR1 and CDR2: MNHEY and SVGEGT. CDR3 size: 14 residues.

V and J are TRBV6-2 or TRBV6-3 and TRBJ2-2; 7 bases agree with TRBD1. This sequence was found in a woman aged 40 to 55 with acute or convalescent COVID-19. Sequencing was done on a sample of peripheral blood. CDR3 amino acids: CASSRDRESGELFF. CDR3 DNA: TGTGCCAGCAGCCGAGACAGGGAGTCGGGGGAGCTGTTTTTT.